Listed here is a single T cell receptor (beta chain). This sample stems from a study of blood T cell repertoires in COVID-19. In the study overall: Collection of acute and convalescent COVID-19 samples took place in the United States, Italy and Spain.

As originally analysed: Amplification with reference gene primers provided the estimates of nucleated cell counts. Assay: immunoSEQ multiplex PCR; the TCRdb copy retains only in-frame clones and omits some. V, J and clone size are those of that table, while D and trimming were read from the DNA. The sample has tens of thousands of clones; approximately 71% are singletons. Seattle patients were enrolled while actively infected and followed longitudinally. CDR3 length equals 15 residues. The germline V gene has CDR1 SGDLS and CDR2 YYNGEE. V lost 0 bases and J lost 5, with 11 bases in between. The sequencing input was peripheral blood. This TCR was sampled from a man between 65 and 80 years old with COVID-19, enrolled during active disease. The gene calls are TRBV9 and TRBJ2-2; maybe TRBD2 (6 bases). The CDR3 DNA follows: TGTGCCAGCAGCGTAGTGGGGGGACCAACCGGGGAGCTGTTTTTT. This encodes CASSVVGGPTGELFF.